The source of this TCR beta chain is a study of T cells expressing NK-cell markers (dated by TCRdb to about 2020). Study-level background: Three sorted T-cell subsets (CD3+CD56+NKG2C+, CD3+CD56+NKG2C- and CD3+CD56-NKG2C+) from several donors had their TCR beta-chain repertoires profiled. Seven of the eight sequenced donors were HCMV-seropositive and one was HCMV-seronegative. Libraries were sequenced as 2 x 150 bp reads on Illumina HiSeq 2000/2500, MiSeq or NextSeq. Randomly selected healthy volunteers, three men and five women, were used as the eight sequenced donors. The investigation overall reported the following: Those dominant clonotypes were again the most abundant among CD3+CD56-NKG2C+ cells in a few donors, at about 25-60.1%. Whether the expanded NKG2C-expressing T cell clones were specific for HCMV antigens was left unclear. In more than 5 donors, the dominant CD3+CD56+NKG2C+ clonotypes were found to rank among the top 10 CD8+ clonotypes and to make up 1.0-7.0% of CD8+ T cells.

A commercial ELISA kit detecting HCMV-specific IgG in serum was used to determine HCMV serostatus. Peripheral blood mononuclear cells were isolated from blood by Ficoll density gradient centrifugation. Sequencer: Illumina HiSeq 2000. The TCR beta cDNA libraries were made using 5'RACE template switching, a step that added both a universal primer site and unique molecular identifiers. Priming for cDNA synthesis came from the TCR beta constant segment, and two successive PCR amplification steps followed. Concerning the study's data processing: MIGEC was used to demultiplex reads and group the reads by UMI, and MiTCR was used to assemble and quantify clonotypes. To remove erroneous sequences, TCR cDNA sequences were retained only when supported by two or more reads. The tcR package was used for downstream repertoire analysis, and clonotypes were matched between fractions using CDR3 nucleotide sequence together with V segment. Antigen specificity was annotated against VDJdb with VDJmatch, allowing one amino acid substitution in CDR3. TCRdb reprocessed the reads and assigns one entry to each CDR3 protein sequence, leaving out DNA. TCRdb assigned the V and J calls; the authors' analysis was not used. The table for this sample lists over 120,000 distinct CDR3 sequences. Around 12% of the sample goes to the ten largest clones.

To note about this clonotype: Its target antigen remains unknown.

The sequenced sample was blood T cells: a sorted CD56 or NKG2C T cell subset, CD4+ or CD8+ T cells, or bulk PBMC T cells (not recorded which). The clonotype was recovered from a man in his late teens or twenties in good health. Donor details come from another sample of the same person, matched by shared clones.

The CDR3 corresponds to CASSLLAGGPKEQYF. The chain joins TRBV27 to TRBJ2-7; no DNA is available, so the TRBD2 call from TCRdb remains unchecked. Including the terminal cysteine and phenylalanine, the CDR3 comprises 15 residues. DNA is not recorded here. Via the germline V gene (reference sequence), CDR1 is MNHEY and CDR2 SMNVEV.